The 4 T cell receptor beta chains below come from one sample, sequenced in a study of T cells in Graves' hyperthyroidism and ophthalmopathy. TCR beta CDR3 regions were amplified from RNA. An initial round of RT-PCR targeting the TCR CDR3 relied on the HTBI primer set. Each CDR3 protein gets one entry after TCRdb re-called the multiplex PCR reads with MiXCR. This table holds roughly 700,000 distinct CDR3 sequences, 35% found once. Sample: blood. These receptor sequences come from a middle-aged woman with Graves' hyperthyroidism.

This clonotype was picked up many times. This chain links TRBV7-2 with TRBJ1-1; D gene unclear. The CDR3 spans 14 residues. The V and J ends lost 2 bases and 0 bases respectively, with 7 bases between them. Germline CDR1 is SGHTA and CDR2 is FQGNSA. The CDR3 nucleotides read TGTGCCAGCAGCTTATGGCGACTGAACACTGAAGCTTTCTTT. This encodes CASSLWRLNTEAFF.

J is TRBJ2-5 and V is TRBV29-1, with 8 nucleotides matching TRBD2. V gave up 0 bases and J gave up 2 bases; unmatched junction bases: 8. CDR1 is SQVTM, CDR2 ANQGSEA, per germline. This CDR3 spans 16 amino acids. The CDR3 region has the DNA TGCAGCGTTGAAGAGGCCATAGCGGGGTGGCAAGAGACCCAGTACTTC. Translated, it gives CSVEEAIAGWQETQYF.

This clonotype was found many times. This rearrangement joins TRBV7-2 to TRBJ2-7; 7 positions agree with TRBD2. The V gene end was trimmed by 3 bases and the J gene end by 5 bases; junction bases not matched to a gene: 10. The CDR3 totals 15 residues. The germline gives CDR1 SGHTA, CDR2 FQGNSA. The CDR3: CASSFRGLVINEQYF. DNA for the CDR3: TGTGCCAGCAGCTTCCGCGGACTAGTCATCAACGAGCAGTACTTC.

The chain combines TRBV5-6 with TRBJ2-6; 9 bases fit TRBD1. J lost 12 bases, V lost 4 bases, and 17 bases had no gene match. Germline CDR1 SGHDT, CDR2 YYEEEE. The CDR3 runs to 17 residues. CDR3 nucleotides: TGTGCCAGCAGCAAACTCTCATTACAGGGGGCCTCGTCCGTCCTGACTTTC. It specifies CASSKLSLQGASSVLTF.